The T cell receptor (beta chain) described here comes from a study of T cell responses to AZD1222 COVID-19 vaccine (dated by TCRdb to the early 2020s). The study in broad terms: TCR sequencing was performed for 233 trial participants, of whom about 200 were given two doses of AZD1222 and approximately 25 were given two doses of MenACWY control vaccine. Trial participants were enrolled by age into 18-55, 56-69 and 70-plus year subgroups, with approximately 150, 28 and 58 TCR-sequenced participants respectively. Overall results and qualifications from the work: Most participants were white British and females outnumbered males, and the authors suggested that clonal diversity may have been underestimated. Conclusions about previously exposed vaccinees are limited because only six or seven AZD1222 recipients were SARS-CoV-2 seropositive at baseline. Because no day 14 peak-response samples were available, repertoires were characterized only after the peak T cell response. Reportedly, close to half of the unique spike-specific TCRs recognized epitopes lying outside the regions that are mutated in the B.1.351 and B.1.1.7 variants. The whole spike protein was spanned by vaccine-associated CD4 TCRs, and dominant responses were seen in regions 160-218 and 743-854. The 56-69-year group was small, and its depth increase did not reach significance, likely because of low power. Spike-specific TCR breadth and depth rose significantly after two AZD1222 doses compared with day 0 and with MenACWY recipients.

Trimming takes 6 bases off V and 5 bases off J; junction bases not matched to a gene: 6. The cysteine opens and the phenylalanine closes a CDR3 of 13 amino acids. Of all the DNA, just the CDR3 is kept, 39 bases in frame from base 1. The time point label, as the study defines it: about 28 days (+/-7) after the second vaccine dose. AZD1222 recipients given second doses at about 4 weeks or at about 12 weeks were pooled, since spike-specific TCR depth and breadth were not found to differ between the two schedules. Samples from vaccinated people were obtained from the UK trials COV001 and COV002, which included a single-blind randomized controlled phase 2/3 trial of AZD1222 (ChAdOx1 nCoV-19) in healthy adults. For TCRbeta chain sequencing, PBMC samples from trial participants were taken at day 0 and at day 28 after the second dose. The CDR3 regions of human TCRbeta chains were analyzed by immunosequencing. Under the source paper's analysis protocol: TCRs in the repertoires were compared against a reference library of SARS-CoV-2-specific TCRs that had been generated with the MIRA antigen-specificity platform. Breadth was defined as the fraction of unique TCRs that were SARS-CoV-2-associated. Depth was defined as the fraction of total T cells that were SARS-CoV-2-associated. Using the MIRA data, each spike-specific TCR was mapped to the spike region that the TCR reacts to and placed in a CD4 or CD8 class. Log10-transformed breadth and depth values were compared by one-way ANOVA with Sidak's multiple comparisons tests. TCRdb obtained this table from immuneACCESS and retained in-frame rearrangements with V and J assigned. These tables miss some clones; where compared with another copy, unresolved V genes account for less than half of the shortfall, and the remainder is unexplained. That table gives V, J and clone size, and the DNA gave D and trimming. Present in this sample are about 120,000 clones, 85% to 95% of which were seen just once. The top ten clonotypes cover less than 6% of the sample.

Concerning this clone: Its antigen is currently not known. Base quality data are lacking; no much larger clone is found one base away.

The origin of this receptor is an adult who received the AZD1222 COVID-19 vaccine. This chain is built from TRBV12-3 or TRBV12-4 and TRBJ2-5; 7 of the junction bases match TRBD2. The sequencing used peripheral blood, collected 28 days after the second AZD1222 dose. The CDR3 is CASRWGGTETQYF. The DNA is TGTGCCAGCAGGTGGGGGGGAACGGAGACCCAGTACTTC.